This record looks at one TCR beta chain sequence and its context. Together with a sample-barcoded 5' primer, a J-beta primer mix was included in a second PCR lasting 7 to 11 cycles. TCRdb ran MiXCR on the 5' RACE reads and lists one entry per CDR3 protein. The sample yields about 970,000 distinct CDR3 sequences, 51% seen once. This specimen comes from a study of blood T cells in healthy people across ages. Ten milliliters of peripheral blood were drawn from each donor into EDTA-treated tubes. The junction had 12 bases not matched to a gene; V was cut back by 3 bases and J by 3 bases. Germline CDR1 is SGHTA and CDR2 is FQGNSA. The CDR3 consists of 18 residues.

The sample was blood. This sequence was found in a woman in her sixties or seventies in good health. This rearrangement joins TRBV7-2 to TRBJ2-5, with TRBD2 matching 11 bases. In nucleotides, the CDR3 is TGTGCCAGCAGCTTTAGGGATTGGGGACTAGCGGAGGAAGAGACCCAGTACTTC. It encodes CASSFRDWGLAEEETQYF.